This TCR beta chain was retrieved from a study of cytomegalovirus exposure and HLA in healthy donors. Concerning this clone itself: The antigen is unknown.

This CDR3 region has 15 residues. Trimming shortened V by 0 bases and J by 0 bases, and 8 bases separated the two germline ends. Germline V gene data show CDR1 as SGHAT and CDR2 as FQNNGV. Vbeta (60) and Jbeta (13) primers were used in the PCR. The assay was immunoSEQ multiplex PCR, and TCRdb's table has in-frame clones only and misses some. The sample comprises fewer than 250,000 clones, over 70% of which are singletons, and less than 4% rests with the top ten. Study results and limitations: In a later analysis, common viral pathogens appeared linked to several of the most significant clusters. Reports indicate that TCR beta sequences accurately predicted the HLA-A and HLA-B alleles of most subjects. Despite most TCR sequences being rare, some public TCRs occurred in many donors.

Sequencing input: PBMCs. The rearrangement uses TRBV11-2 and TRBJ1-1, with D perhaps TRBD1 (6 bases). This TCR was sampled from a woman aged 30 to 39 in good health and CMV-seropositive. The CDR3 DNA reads TGTGCCAGCAGCTTAGATTGGGGGCTGAACACTGAAGCTTTCTTT. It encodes CASSLDWGLNTEAFF.